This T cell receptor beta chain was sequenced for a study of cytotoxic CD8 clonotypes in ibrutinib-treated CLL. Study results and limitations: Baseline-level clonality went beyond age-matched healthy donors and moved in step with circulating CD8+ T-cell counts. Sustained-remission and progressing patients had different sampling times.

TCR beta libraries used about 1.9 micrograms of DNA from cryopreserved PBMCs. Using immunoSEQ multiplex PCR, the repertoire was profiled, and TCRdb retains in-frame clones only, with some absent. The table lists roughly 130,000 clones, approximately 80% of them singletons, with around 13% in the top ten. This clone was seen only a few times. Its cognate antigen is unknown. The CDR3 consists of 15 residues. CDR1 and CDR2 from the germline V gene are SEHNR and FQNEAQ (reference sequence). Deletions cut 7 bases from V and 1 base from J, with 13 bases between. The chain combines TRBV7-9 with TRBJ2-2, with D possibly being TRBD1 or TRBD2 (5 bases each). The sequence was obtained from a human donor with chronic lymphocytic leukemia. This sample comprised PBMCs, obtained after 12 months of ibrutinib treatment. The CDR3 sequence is CASNPGQGNTGELFF. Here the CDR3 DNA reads TGTGCCAGCAACCCGGGGCAGGGGAACACCGGGGAGCTGTTTTTT.